These 9 T cell receptor beta chains were all obtained from the same sample, sequenced in a study of a mutant IDH1 vaccine in newly diagnosed glioma. Noted time point: week 35, safety follow-up. The study gave 300 ug of mutant IDH1 20-mer peptide per vaccine dose, with topical imiquimod. Generated by immunoSEQ multiplex PCR, the TCRdb table keeps only in-frame clones and is missing some. This table has tens of thousands of clones, 81% appearing once. These receptors' targets are unknown. Sequences were derived from PBMCs, sampled from a glioma patient whose treatment included an IDH1 peptide vaccine. The receptors derive from a man aged 25-40 years with glioma.

The J gene is TRBJ2-3, the V gene TRBV4-1; TRBD2 aligns across 8 bases. The CDR3 length is 18 residues. V dropped 5 bases and J dropped 0; count of bases not matched to a gene: 13. The germline V gene encodes CDR1 MGHRA and CDR2 YSYEKL. CDR3 coding DNA: TGCGCCAGCAGCTCATTACTCAAGCGGGGGCTTAGCACAGATACGCAGTATTTT. It is translated as CASSSLLKRGLSTDTQYF.

This chain joins TRBV15 and TRBJ2-1; 9 bases are shared with TRBD2. Germline assignment: CDR1 LNHNV and CDR2 YYDKDF (reference sequence). V was clipped by 1 base and J by 7 bases; unmatched bases: 8. This CDR3 contains 16 residues. CDR3 DNA sequence: TGTGCCACCAGCAGAGGCGGGGGGGAGGTTTTAAATGAGCAGTTCTTC. Encoded protein: CATSRGGGEVLNEQFF.

A few counts support this clone. This rearrangement joins TRBV2 to TRBJ1-1; 11 bases match TRBD1. The CDR3 totals 16 residues. Germline loops: CDR1 SNHLY, CDR2 FYNNEI. The junction had 10 bases not matched to a gene; V was cut back by 7 bases and J by 3 bases. The CDR3 region has the DNA TGTGCCAGCATTACGGGACAGGGGGTGGTTGACACTGAAGCTTTCTTT. It yields the protein CASITGQGVVDTEAFF.

This chain connects TRBV30 to TRBJ1-2; 8 bases match TRBD1. Germline V lookup: CDR1 GTSNPN, CDR2 SVGIG (reference sequence). The CDR3 totals 16 residues. Germline trimming cut 2 bases from V and 4 bases from J; bases unmatched to any gene: 12. DNA for the CDR3: TGTGCCTGGAGTCCCAGATGGACCGGGACAGGCTATGGCTACACCTTC. This translates into CAWSPRWTGTGYGYTF.

CDR3: CASSLAFAGAASYEQYF. For the CDR3, the DNA is TGTGCCAGCAGCTTGGCCTTTGCGGGGGCCGCGTCCTACGAGCAGTACTTC. The chain combines TRBV5-4 with TRBJ2-7; D is perhaps TRBD2 (7 bases). Trimming removed 0 bases at V and 1 base at J, with 17 bases between. This CDR3 spans 17 amino acids. Germline V gene sequence: CDR1 SGHNT, CDR2 YYREEE (reference sequence).

The J gene is TRBJ2-5, the V gene TRBV2, with 8 bases identical to TRBD2. Trimming removed 6 bases from V and 4 bases from J; junction bases left unmatched: 7. CDR1 is SNHLY, CDR2 FYNNEI, per germline. The CDR3 totals 14 residues. The chain's CDR3 is CASRGLGALETQYF. For the CDR3, the DNA is TGTGCCAGCAGGGGACTAGGGGCTCTAGAGACCCAGTACTTC. The variable domain in full, with the rest retrieved from reference TRBV2 and TRBJ2-5, is EPEVTQTPSHQVTQMGQEVILRCVPISNHLYFYWYRQILGQKVEFLVSFYNNEISEKSEIFDDQFSVERPDGSNFTLKIRSTKLEDSAMYFCASRGLGALETQYFGPGTRLLVL.

The J gene is TRBJ1-1, the V gene TRBV7-6; no reliable D call. The CDR3 loop spans 13 amino acids. The germline V gene encodes CDR1 SGHVS and CDR2 FNYEAQ. Deletions cut 2 bases from V and 1 base from J, with 5 bases between. CDR3 bases: TGTGCCAGCAGCTTACTGCAGAACACTGAAGCTTTCTTT. The encoded protein is CASSLLQNTEAFF. Drawing the rest from reference TRBV7-6 and TRBJ1-1, the complete variable domain is GAGVSQSPRYKVTKRGQDVALRCDPISGHVSLYWYRQALGQGPEFLTYFNYEAQQDKSGLPNDRFSAERPEGSISTLTIQRTEQRDSAMYRCASSLLQNTEAFFGQGTRLTVV.

The chain uses TRBV11-2 and TRBJ1-4; the D gene is possibly TRBD1 (6 bases). Trimming cost V 2 bases and J 7 bases, with 23 bases left between them. Germline values: CDR1 SGHAT, CDR2 FQNNGV. CDR3 length equals 18 residues. CDR3 nucleotide sequence: TGTGCCAGCAGCTTATGGTCAGGGGAGGAGCTAGTTCGTGAAAAACTGTTTTTT. Its protein is CASSLWSGEELVREKLFF.

V and J are TRBV10-3 and TRBJ2-3; no reliable D call. Deletions cut 8 bases from V and 5 bases from J, with 8 bases between. This CDR3 is 11 amino acids long. The germline gives CDR1 ENHRY, CDR2 SYGVKD. The CDR3 sequence: CAIRWGDTQYF. In DNA, the CDR3 is TGTGCCATCCGTTGGGGAGATACGCAGTATTTT.